One sample yielded the 22 T cell receptor beta chains listed below, sequenced in a study of T cell repertoires in cytomegalovirus infection. In TCRdb, the reads were re-called with MiXCR into one record per CDR3 protein. The sample holds approximately 200,000 distinct CDR3 sequences, under 30% seen once. Sequenced sample: PBMCs. Receptors originate from a human donor in good health (CMV status not recorded). Some clones in this sample may be carry-over from other donors' samples.

This clonotype showed up many times. V and J are TRBV11-2 and TRBJ1-1, with D possibly being TRBD1 (5 bases). From germline, CDR1 is SGHAT and CDR2 FQNNGV. This CDR3 is 14 amino acids long. The germline V and J ends were trimmed by 4 bases and 3 bases, with 12 bases remaining between them. For the CDR3, the DNA is TGTGCCAGCAGCTCGACAGATGGTTACACTGAAGCTTTCTTT. Translating gives CASSSTDGYTEAFF.

The chain couples TRBV20-1 to TRBJ2-7; 7 bases align to TRBD2. Germline trimming cut 3 bases from V and 3 bases from J; bases unmatched to any gene: 11. The CDR3 runs 15 residues. Germline V gene data show CDR1 as DFQATT and CDR2 as SNEGSKA (reference sequence). Here the CDR3 reads CSASDSSSGYYEQYF. CDR3 bases: TGCAGTGCTAGCGATAGTAGTAGCGGGTACTACGAGCAGTACTTC.

The chain uses TRBV12-3 or TRBV12-4 and TRBJ1-1; D remains unclear. V lost 6 bases, J lost 1 base, and 12 bases lay in between. The CDR3 has 14 amino acids. In DNA, the CDR3 is TGTGCCAGCAGGAGCCCCGTTGCGAACACTGAAGCTTTCTTT. Translating gives CASRSPVANTEAFF.

This clonotype was seen ten or more times. J is TRBJ2-6 and V is TRBV7-2; D may match TRBD1 or TRBD2 (5 bases each). The CDR3 runs to 16 residues. Trimming took off 1 base at V and 0 bases at J, with 7 bases between the two ends. Germline CDR1 SGHTA, CDR2 FQGNSA. For the CDR3, the DNA is TGTGCCAGCAGCTTAGAGGGGAGCTCTGGGGCCAACGTCCTGACTTTC. This gives the protein CASSLEGSSGANVLTF.

The CDR3: CASSATGNTEAFF. CDR3 sequence (DNA): TGTGCCAGTAGCGCGACAGGGAACACTGAAGCTTTCTTT. The rearrangement joins TRBV19 to TRBJ1-1; a weak D match, TRBD1 (6 bases). The CDR3 runs 13 residues. Germline V gene sequence: CDR1 LNHDA, CDR2 SQIVND (reference sequence). Trimming cost V 6 bases and J 1 base, with 9 bases left between them.

This clonotype was recorded a few times. The chain links TRBV7-6 to TRBJ1-2; tentative D call: TRBD1 (6 bases). Germline CDR1 and CDR2: SGHVS and FNYEAQ. The CDR3 covers 15 residues. V dropped 1 base and J dropped 4 bases, with 13 bases sitting between them. CDR3 region: CASSLEGGTVYGYTF. CDR3 coding DNA: TGTGCCAGCAGCTTAGAAGGGGGAACTGTCTATGGCTACACCTTC.

This chain connects TRBV12-3 or TRBV12-4 to TRBJ1-1; D ambiguous. The CDR3 runs 16 residues. V lost 5 bases and J lost 0, with 16 bases in between. The CDR3 DNA reads TGTGCCAGCAGTCTGGCCGTCCTAATTATGAACACTGAAGCTTTCTTT. Translated: CASSLAVLIMNTEAFF.

This clonotype was seen more than once but under ten times. The chain combines TRBV20-1 with TRBJ2-1; 7 positions agree with TRBD2. The CDR3 length is 17 residues. Trimming took 0 bases from V and 4 from J; bases not matched to a gene: 12. Germline V lookup: CDR1 DFQATT, CDR2 SNEGSKA (reference sequence). The CDR3 DNA reads as TGCAGTGCTAGAGATTGGGGGGGTCCAACCAGTTACAATGAGCAGTTCTTC. Protein: CSARDWGGPTSYNEQFF.

This clonotype was observed many times. This chain uses TRBV7-2 with TRBJ2-1, with 8 bases matching TRBD2. The V and J ends lost 1 base and 4 bases, in that order; junction bases with no gene match: 3. Germline CDR1 is SGHTA and CDR2 is FQGNSA. This CDR3 region has 15 residues. This chain's CDR3 is CASSLGAGEYNEQFF. For the CDR3, the DNA is TGTGCCAGCAGCTTAGGAGCGGGGGAGTACAATGAGCAGTTCTTC.

This clonotype was seen a handful of times. The chain recombines TRBV12-3 or TRBV12-4 with TRBJ1-2; 8 bases are a match to TRBD1. Trimming cost V 5 bases and J 4 bases; bases outside gene matches: 3. This CDR3 contains 13 residues. The DNA for the CDR3 is TGTGCCAGCAGTGCGACAGGGGTCTATGGCTACACCTTC. Translation: CASSATGVYGYTF.

Only a few counts were recorded for this clonotype. The chain has TRBV5-5 and TRBJ2-1; 9 bases agree with TRBD2. This CDR3 has 16 residues. Germline trimming cut 4 bases from V and 0 bases from J; bases unmatched to any gene: 5. The V gene's germline CDR1 is SGHKS and CDR2 YYEKEE (reference sequence). DNA of the CDR3: TGTGCCAGCAGCGTAGCGGGGGTTAGCTCCTACAATGAGCAGTTCTTC. Its protein product is CASSVAGVSSYNEQFF.

This clonotype was seen a few times. The chain combines TRBV20-1 with TRBJ1-5; 7 bases fit TRBD1. The CDR3 consists of 13 residues. The V gene's germline CDR1 is DFQATT and CDR2 SNEGSKA (reference sequence). After removal of 6 bases from V and 5 bases from J, the junction contained 7 bases not matched to a gene. The DNA for the CDR3 is TGCAGTGCAAGGACAGGAGGCGATCAGCCCCAGCATTTT. It yields the protein CSARTGGDQPQHF.

The chain recombines TRBV6-2 or TRBV6-3 with TRBJ2-6; D call uncertain. This CDR3 has 17 amino acids. The germline V gene has CDR1 MNHEY and CDR2 SVGEGT. V was trimmed by 0 bases and J by 2 bases, leaving 11 bases between them. The CDR3: CASSYSPGVPGANVLTF. CDR3 DNA sequence: TGTGCCAGCAGTTACTCCCCAGGAGTACCTGGGGCCAACGTCCTGACTTTC.

The CDR3 DNA follows: TGCAGCGTGCAGGGACAGGGGGCTTATGGCTACACCTTC. Its translation: CSVQGQGAYGYTF. The rearrangement links TRBV29-1 to TRBJ1-2, with TRBD1 matching 12 bases. This CDR3 is 13 amino acids long. V shed 6 bases and J 5 bases; nucleotides not matched to a gene: 4. Germline V gene lookup returns CDR1 SQVTM and CDR2 ANQGSEA.

The CDR3 bases are TGTGCCAGCAGTTTAGCGACGCCCGGGACGGAATATCAGCCCCAGCATTTT. Residues: CASSLATPGTEYQPQHF. The V and J genes are TRBV12-3 or TRBV12-4 and TRBJ1-5; possible D gene TRBD1, 5 bases. This CDR3 is 17 amino acids long. V lost 0 bases and J 5 bases, leaving 17 bases between the germline ends.

V usage is TRBV11-2 and J usage is TRBJ1-2; D is ambiguous. The CDR3 has 13 amino acids. Trimming left V 2 bases short and J 8 bases short, with 12 bases between. Germline V gene lookup returns CDR1 SGHAT and CDR2 FQNNGV. Written as DNA, the CDR3 is TGTGCCAGCAGCTTAATCCGACCAGGAGGCTACACCTTC. Encoded protein: CASSLIRPGGYTF.

This sequence joins TRBV5-1 and TRBJ2-7; 7 nucleotides match TRBD1. After removal of 3 bases from V and 0 bases from J, the junction contained 12 bases not matched to a gene. Germline loops: CDR1 SGHRS, CDR2 YFSETQ. CDR3 length: 17 residues. CDR3 sequence (DNA): TGCGCCAGCAGCTCTACGGACAGGCTTTCTAGCTCCTACGAGCAGTACTTC. This encodes CASSSTDRLSSSYEQYF.

This clonotype showed up just a few times. The V and J genes are TRBV19 and TRBJ1-5, with unresolved D. V was trimmed by 7 bases and J by 3 bases, leaving 13 bases between them. CDR3 length: 14 residues. The V gene's germline CDR1 is LNHDA and CDR2 SQIVND (reference sequence). CDR3 region: CASKKVENNQPQHF. The DNA of the CDR3 is TGTGCCAGTAAGAAGGTTGAGAACAATCAGCCCCAGCATTTT.

This clonotype was detected a few times. The J gene is TRBJ2-1, the V gene TRBV10-1; 11 bases are a match to TRBD1. The CDR3 is 15 amino acids. The germline V gene encodes CDR1 WNHNN and CDR2 SYGVQD (reference sequence). Germline trimming cut 3 bases from V and 7 bases from J; bases unmatched to any gene: 5. The CDR3 protein is CASSDPGTGGNEQFF. For the CDR3, the DNA is TGCGCCAGCAGTGACCCCGGGACAGGGGGGAATGAGCAGTTCTTC.

This chain links TRBV7-2 with TRBJ2-5; tentatively, D is TRBD2 (7 bases). Between the trimmed V and J ends, which lost 5 bases and 5 bases, there was a span of 18 bases. Germline assignment: CDR1 SGHTA and CDR2 FQGNSA. This CDR3 has 15 residues. The CDR3 coding sequence is TGTGCCAGCAGCCGGACTAGGGGGTTTGAGGAGACCCAGTACTTC. Amino acids: CASSRTRGFEETQYF.

This clonotype was seen a handful of times. V is TRBV4-3 and J is TRBJ1-6; no reliable D call. V was shortened by 0 bases and J by 9 bases, with 12 bases between the two germline ends. The CDR3 covers 15 residues. Germline V CDR1 and CDR2: LGHNA, YSLEER. CDR3 sequence: CASSQDQYGSSPLHF. In DNA form, the CDR3 reads TGCGCCAGCAGCCAAGATCAGTATGGGAGTTCACCCCTCCACTTT.

This clonotype showed up many times. This sequence joins TRBV7-3 and TRBJ1-5; D may be TRBD1 (6 bases). The germline V and J ends were trimmed by 8 bases and 7 bases, with 15 bases remaining between them. The CDR3 is made up of 13 amino acids. The germline gives CDR1 SGHTA, CDR2 FQGTGA. The CDR3 loop reads CASGTGTWQPQHF. CDR3 DNA sequence: TGTGCCAGCGGGACCGGGACATGGCAGCCCCAGCATTTT.